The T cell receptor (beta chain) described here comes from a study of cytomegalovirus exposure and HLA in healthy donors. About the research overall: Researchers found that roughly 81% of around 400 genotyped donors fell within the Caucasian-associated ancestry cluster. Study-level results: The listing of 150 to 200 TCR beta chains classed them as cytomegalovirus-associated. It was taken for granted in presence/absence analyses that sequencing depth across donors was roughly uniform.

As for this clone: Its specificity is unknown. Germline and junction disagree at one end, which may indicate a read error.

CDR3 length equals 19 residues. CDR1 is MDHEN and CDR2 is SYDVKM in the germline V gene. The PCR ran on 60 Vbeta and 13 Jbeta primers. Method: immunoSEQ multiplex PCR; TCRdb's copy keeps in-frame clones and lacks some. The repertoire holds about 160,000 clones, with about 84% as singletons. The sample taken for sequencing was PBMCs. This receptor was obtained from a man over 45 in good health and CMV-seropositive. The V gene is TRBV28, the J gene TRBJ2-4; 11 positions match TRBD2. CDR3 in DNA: TGTGCCGGCAGTTTCCCCACTGTAGCGGGGGGGCTAGCCAAAAACATTCAGTACTTC. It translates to CAGSFPTVAGGLAKNIQYF.